This TCR beta chain derives from a study of blood T cells in healthy people across ages. CDR3 size: 16 residues. The germline CDR1 and CDR2 sequences are LGHDT and YNNKEL (reference sequence). Through a sample-barcoded 5' primer and a J-beta primer mix, a second PCR was run for about 6 to 12 cycles. TCRdb called the 5' RACE reads again in MiXCR, with one record for every CDR3 protein. The sample has fewer than 650,000 distinct CDR3 sequences; approximately 26% are singletons. Another study also made use of these data, one on T cells of mothers and their children. As reported in that work: The authors identified no persistent microchimeric T cell clones.

Sequenced: blood. The genes are TRBV3-1 and TRBJ2-1; 12 positions match TRBD1. The end of the DNA aligns better with TRBJ2-7, so the J call may be wrong. The TCR originated in a boy aged 2-9 years in good health. CDR3 in DNA: TGTGCCAGCAGCCGAGAACCGGGACAGGGGGCAAACGAGCAGTACTTC. It translates to CASSREPGQGANEQYF.